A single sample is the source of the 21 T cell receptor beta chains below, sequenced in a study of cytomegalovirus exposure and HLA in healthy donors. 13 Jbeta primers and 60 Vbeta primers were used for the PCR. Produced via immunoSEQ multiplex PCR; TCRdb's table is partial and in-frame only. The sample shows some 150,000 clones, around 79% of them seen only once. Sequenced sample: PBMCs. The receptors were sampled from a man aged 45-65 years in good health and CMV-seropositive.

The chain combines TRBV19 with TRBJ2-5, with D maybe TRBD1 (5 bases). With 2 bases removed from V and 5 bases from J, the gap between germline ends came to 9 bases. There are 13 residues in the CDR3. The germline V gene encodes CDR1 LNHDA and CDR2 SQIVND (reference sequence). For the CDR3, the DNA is TGTGCCAGTAGTATACGACAGAGGGAGACCCAGTACTTC. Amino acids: CASSIRQRETQYF.

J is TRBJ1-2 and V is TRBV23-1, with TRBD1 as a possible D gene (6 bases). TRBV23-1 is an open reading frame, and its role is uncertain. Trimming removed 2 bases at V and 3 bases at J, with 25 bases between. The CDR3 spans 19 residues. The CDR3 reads CASSQGTTGFKGCYYGYTF. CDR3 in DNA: TGCGCCAGCAGTCAAGGAACAACAGGGTTTAAAGGGTGCTACTATGGCTACACCTTC.

In DNA form, the CDR3 reads TGTGCCAGTAGGAAAACTACAGGGCCCCCACAAGAGACCCAGTACTTC. Translating gives CASRKTTGPPQETQYF. The V gene is TRBV19, the J gene TRBJ2-5; D may be TRBD1 (6 bases). The CDR3 extends over 16 amino acids. Germline CDR1 and CDR2: LNHDA and SQIVND (reference sequence). The V end was cut by 6 bases, the J end by 2 bases, with 19 bases between.

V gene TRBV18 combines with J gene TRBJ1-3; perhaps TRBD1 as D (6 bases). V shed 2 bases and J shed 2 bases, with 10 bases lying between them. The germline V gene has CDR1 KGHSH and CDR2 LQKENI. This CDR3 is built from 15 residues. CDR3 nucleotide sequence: TGTGCCAGCTCACCAAACAGGGAACCTGGAAACACCATATATTTT. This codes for CASSPNREPGNTIYF.

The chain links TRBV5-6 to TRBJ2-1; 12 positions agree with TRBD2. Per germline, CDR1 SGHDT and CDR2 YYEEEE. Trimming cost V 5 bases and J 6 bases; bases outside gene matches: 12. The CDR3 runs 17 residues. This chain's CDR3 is CASSFLAGGPWGNEQFF. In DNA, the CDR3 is TGTGCCAGCAGTTTTCTAGCGGGAGGGCCGTGGGGCAATGAGCAGTTCTTC.

The CDR3 reads CASSSMYEQYF. The DNA of the CDR3 is TGTGCCAGCAGTTCTATGTACGAGCAGTACTTC. The rearrangement uses TRBV6-5 and TRBJ2-7; the D is unclear. The CDR3 length is 11 residues. V lost 4 bases and J 4 bases, leaving 5 bases between the germline ends. CDR1 and CDR2 (germline): MNHEY, SVGAGI.

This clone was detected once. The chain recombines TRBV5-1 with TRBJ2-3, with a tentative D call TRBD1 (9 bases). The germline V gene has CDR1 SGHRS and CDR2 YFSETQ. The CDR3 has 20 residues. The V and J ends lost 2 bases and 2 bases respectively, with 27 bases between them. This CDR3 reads CASSFGGGLTGTGNTDTQYF. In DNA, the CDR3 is TGCGCCAGCAGCTTCGGGGGGGGACTGACCGGGACAGGGAACACAGATACGCAGTATTTT.

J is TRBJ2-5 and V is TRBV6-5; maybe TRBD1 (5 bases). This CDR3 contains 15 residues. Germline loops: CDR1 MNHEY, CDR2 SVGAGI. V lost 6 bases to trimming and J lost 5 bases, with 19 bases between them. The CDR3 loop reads CASSRFSGARETQYF. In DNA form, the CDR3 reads TGTGCCAGCAGCCGCTTTTCTGGGGCGCGGGAGACCCAGTACTTC.

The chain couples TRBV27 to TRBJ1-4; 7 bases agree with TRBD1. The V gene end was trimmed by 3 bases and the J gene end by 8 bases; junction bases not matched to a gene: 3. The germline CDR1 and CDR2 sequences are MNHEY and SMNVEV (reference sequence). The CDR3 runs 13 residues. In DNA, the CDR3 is TGTGCCAGCAGTTTCACAGGGGCGGAAAAACTGTTTTTT. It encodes CASSFTGAEKLFF.

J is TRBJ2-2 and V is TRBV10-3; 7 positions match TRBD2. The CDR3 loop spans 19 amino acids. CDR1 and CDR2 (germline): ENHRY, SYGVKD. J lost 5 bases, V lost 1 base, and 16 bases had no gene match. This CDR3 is CAISEFLENSGPSTGELFF. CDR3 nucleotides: TGTGCCATCAGTGAGTTCCTGGAAAATAGCGGGCCTAGTACCGGGGAGCTGTTTTTT.

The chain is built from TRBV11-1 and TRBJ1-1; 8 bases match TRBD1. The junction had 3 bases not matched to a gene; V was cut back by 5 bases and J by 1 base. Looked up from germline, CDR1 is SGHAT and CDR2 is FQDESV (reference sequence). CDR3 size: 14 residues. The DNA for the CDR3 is TGTGCCAGCAGCCCCGGACAGGGGAACACTGAAGCTTTCTTT. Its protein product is CASSPGQGNTEAFF.

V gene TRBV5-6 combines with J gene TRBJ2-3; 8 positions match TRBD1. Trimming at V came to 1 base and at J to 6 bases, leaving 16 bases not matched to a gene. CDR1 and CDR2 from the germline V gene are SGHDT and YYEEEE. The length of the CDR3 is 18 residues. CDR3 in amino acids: CASSLNQWWDRIKDTQYF. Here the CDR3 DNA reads TGTGCCAGCAGCTTGAATCAGTGGTGGGACAGGATAAAGGATACGCAGTATTTT. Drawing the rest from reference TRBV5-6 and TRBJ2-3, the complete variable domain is DAGVTQSPTHLIKTRGQQVTLRCSPKSGHDTVSWYQQALGQGPQFIFQYYEEEERQRGNFPDRFSGHQFPNYSSELNVNALLLGDSALYLCASSLNQWWDRIKDTQYFGPGTRLTVL.

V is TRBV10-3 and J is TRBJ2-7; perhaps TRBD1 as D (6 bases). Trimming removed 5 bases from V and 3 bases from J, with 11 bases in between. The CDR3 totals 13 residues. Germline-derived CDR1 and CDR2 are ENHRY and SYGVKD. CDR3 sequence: CAISRQGSYEQYF. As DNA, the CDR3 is TGTGCCATCAGTAGGCAGGGGAGCTACGAGCAGTACTTC.

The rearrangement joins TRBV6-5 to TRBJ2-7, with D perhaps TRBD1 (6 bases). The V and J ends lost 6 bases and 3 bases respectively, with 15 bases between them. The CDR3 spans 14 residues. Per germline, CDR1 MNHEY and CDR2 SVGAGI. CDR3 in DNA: TGTGCCAGCAGCTCGGACAGACTGTACTACGAGCAGTACTTC. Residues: CASSSDRLYYEQYF.

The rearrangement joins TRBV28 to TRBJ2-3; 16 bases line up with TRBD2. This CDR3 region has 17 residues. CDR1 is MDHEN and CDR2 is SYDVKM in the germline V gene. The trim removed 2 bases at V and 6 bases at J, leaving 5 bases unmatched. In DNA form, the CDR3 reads TGTGCCAGCAGTTTAGGGACTAGCGGGAGGGCCCGGGATACGCAGTATTTT. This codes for CASSLGTSGRARDTQYF.

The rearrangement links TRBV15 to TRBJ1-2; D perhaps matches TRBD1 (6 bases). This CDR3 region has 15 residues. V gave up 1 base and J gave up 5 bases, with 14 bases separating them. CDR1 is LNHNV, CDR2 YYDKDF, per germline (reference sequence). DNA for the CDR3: TGTGCCACCAGCAGAGTAAGCCAGGGGTCATATGGCTACACCTTC. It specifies CATSRVSQGSYGYTF.

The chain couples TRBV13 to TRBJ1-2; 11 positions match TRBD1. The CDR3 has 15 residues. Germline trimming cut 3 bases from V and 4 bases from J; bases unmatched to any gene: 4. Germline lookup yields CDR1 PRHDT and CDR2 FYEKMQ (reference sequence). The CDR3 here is CASSLDRGRLYGYTF. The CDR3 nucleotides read TGTGCCAGCAGCTTGGACAGGGGGCGCCTCTATGGCTACACCTTC.

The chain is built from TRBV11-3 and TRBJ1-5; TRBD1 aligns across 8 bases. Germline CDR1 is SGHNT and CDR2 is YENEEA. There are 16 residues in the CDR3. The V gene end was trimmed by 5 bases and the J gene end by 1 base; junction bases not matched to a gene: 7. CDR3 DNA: TGTGCCAGCAGCCAATGGACAGGGAGAAGCAATCAGCCCCAGCATTTT. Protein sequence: CASSQWTGRSNQPQHF.

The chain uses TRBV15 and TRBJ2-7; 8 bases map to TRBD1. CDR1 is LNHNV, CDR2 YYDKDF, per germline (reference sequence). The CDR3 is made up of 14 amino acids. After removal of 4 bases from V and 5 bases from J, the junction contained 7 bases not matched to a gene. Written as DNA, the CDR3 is TGTGCCACCAGCAAAAGGACAGGGAACGACGAGCAGTACTTC. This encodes CATSKRTGNDEQYF.

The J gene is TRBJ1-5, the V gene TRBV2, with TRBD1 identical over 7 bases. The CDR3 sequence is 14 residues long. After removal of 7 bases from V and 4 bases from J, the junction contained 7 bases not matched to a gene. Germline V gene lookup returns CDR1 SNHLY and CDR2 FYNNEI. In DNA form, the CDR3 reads TGTGCCAGCATGTGGAGGACAGGTAATCAGCCCCAGCATTTT. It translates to CASMWRTGNQPQHF.

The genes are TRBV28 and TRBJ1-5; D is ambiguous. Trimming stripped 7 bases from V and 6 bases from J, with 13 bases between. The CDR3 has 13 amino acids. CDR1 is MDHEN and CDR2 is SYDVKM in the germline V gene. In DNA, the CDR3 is TGTGCCAGCACTGATCCCGCAGGTCAGCCCCAGCATTTT. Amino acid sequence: CASTDPAGQPQHF.